This T cell receptor (beta chain) was identified during a study of shared clonotypes between healthy human individuals. This clone was seen only once. Running of the assay took place at deep level. Assay: immunoSEQ multiplex PCR; the TCRdb copy retains only in-frame clones and omits some. The sample records approximately 2.5 million clones, 80% to 95% being singletons. V dropped 6 bases and J dropped 5; count of bases not matched to a gene: 7. This CDR3 is built from 14 residues. CDR1 is ENHRY, CDR2 SYGVKD, per germline. The chain combines TRBV10-3 with TRBJ1-1, with TRBD1 matching 9 bases. The source of this sequence is a man younger than 35 in good health. Some clones in this sample may be carry-over from other donors' samples. Sequenced: naive CD4+ T cells from PBMCs. The subset here: CD45RA+ positively selected. CDR3 protein: CAISADRGRTEAFF. DNA for the CDR3: TGTGCCATCAGCGCGGACAGGGGAAGAACTGAAGCTTTCTTT.